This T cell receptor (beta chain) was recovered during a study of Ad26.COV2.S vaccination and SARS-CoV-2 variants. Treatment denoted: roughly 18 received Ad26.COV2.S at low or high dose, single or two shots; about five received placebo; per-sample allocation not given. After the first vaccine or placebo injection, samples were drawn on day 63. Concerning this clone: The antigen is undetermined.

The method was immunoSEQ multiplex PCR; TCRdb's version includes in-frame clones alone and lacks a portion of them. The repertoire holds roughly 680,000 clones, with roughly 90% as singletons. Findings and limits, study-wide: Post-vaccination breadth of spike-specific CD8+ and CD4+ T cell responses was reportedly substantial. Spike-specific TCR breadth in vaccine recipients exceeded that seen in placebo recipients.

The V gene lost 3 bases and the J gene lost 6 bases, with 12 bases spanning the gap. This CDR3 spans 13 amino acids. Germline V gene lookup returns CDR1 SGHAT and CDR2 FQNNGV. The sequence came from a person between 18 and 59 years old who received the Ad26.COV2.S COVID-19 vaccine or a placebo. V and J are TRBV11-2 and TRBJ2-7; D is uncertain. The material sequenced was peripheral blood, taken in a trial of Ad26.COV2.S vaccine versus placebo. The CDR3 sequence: CASSFALGIEQYF. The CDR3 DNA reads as TGTGCCAGCAGCTTCGCCCTAGGGATCGAGCAGTACTTC.